The next 30 T cell receptor beta chains were all read from a single sample in a study of shared clonotypes between healthy human individuals. Method: immunoSEQ multiplex PCR; TCRdb's copy keeps in-frame clones and lacks some. The data hold around 2.5 million clones, with over 85% observed a single time. The sample comprised naive CD4+ T cells from PBMCs. Subset noted: CD45RA+ positively selected. These receptors were taken from a man aged 18 to 35 in good health. Some clones in this sample may be carry-over from other donors' samples.

J is TRBJ2-1 and V is TRBV11-1; the D gene is possibly TRBD2 (5 bases). The germline V gene has CDR1 SGHAT and CDR2 FQDESV (reference sequence). Trimming took off 1 base at V and 8 bases at J, with 9 bases between the two ends. The CDR3 is made up of 13 amino acids. CDR3 in DNA: TGTGCCAGCAGCTTAGGACGGCGGGATGAGCAGTTCTTC. As protein: CASSLGRRDEQFF. Full variable domain (rest looked up from reference TRBV11-1 and TRBJ2-1): EAEVAQSPRYKITEKSQAVAFWCDPISGHATLYWYRQILGQGPELLVQFQDESVVDDSQLPKDRFSAERLKGVDSTLKIQPAELGDSAMYLCASSLGRRDEQFFGPGTRLTVL.

Points on this clone: This CDR3 is also generated by other DNA sequences in the sample. V usage is TRBV28 and J usage is TRBJ1-2, with D perhaps TRBD1 (5 bases). CDR1 and CDR2 from the germline V gene are MDHEN and SYDVKM. V shed 4 bases and J shed 4 bases, with 13 bases lying between them. The CDR3 sequence is 14 residues long. The CDR3 protein is CASSWAGTGYGYTF. Here the CDR3 DNA reads TGTGCCAGCAGTTGGGCTGGGACGGGCTATGGCTACACCTTC.

The chain employs TRBV10-2 and TRBJ1-5; D gene unclear. The length of the CDR3 is 12 residues. Trimming shortened V by 3 bases and J by 7 bases, and 7 bases separated the two germline ends. The germline gives CDR1 WSHSY, CDR2 SAAADI. CDR3 loop: CASSDPAQPQHF. CDR3 DNA: TGCGCCAGCAGTGATCCGGCCCAGCCCCAGCATTTT.

The chain couples TRBV7-2 to TRBJ1-1; D perhaps matches TRBD1 (5 bases). The CDR3 has 13 residues. Germline lookup yields CDR1 SGHTA and CDR2 FQGNSA. With 3 bases removed from V and 6 bases from J, the gap between germline ends came to 11 bases. This CDR3 is CASSFAWGAEAFF. The DNA for the CDR3 is TGTGCCAGCAGCTTTGCATGGGGCGCTGAAGCTTTCTTT.

This chain uses TRBV7-6 with TRBJ2-2; D remains unclear. V lost 5 bases and J 2 bases, leaving 15 bases between the germline ends. The germline CDR1 and CDR2 sequences are SGHVS and FNYEAQ. This CDR3 is 16 amino acids long. CDR3 loop: CASSQRTVKNTGELFF. CDR3 coding DNA: TGTGCCAGCAGCCAACGTACAGTCAAAAACACCGGGGAGCTGTTTTTT.

The gene calls are TRBV5-1 and TRBJ2-3, with TRBD2 matching over 14 bases. The CDR3 contains 15 residues. Germline loops: CDR1 SGHRS, CDR2 YFSETQ. The V gene end was trimmed by 4 bases and the J gene end by 6 bases; junction bases not matched to a gene: 4. The CDR3 here is CASSQGLAGVDTQYF. DNA of the CDR3: TGCGCCAGCAGCCAGGGACTAGCGGGAGTTGATACGCAGTATTTT.

The count of this clone is one. This chain links TRBV5-4 with TRBJ2-7; perhaps TRBD2 as D (7 bases). The CDR3 loop spans 16 amino acids. Trimming left V 4 bases short and J 6 bases short, with 23 bases between. Germline lookup yields CDR1 SGHNT and CDR2 YYREEE (reference sequence). The CDR3 is CASSHGGDKLWGEQYF. The DNA of the CDR3 is TGTGCCAGCAGCCATGGGGGGGACAAGCTCTGGGGCGAGCAGTACTTC.

V is TRBV19 and J is TRBJ1-2; D gene unclear. V gave up 6 bases and J gave up 0 bases, with 8 bases separating them. CDR1 and CDR2 (germline): LNHDA, SQIVND (reference sequence). This CDR3 spans 13 amino acids. DNA of the CDR3: TGTGCCAGTAGCGCGTTCTCTAACTATGGCTACACCTTC. It yields the protein CASSAFSNYGYTF. The full variable domain, rest sourced from reference TRBV19 and TRBJ1-2, is DGGITQSPKYLFRKEGQNVTLSCEQNLNHDAMYWYRQDPGQGLRLIYYSQIVNDFQKGDIAEGYSVSREKKESFPLTVTSAQKNPTAFYLCASSAFSNYGYTFGSGTRLTVV.

Concerning this clone itself: This CDR3 is also generated by other DNA sequences in the sample. The V gene is TRBV5-1, the J gene TRBJ1-1; TRBD1 aligns across 8 bases. The CDR3 is 15 amino acids. Germline V gene data show CDR1 as SGHRS and CDR2 as YFSETQ. V trimming: 0 bases; J trimming: 2 bases; junction bases outside the gene matches: 3. CDR3 in DNA: TGCGCCAGCAGCTTGGCACCAGGGGGCAACACTGAAGCTTTCTTT. Amino acids: CASSLAPGGNTEAFF.

This clone was recorded only once. V and J are TRBV28 and TRBJ2-1, with a possible D match to TRBD2 (6 bases). The germline V and J ends were trimmed by 10 bases and 7 bases, with 17 bases remaining between them. CDR1 is MDHEN, CDR2 SYDVKM, per germline. There are 13 residues in the CDR3. The CDR3 reads CAIGGHSRNEQFF. The CDR3 DNA is TGTGCCATAGGAGGGCATTCGAGGAATGAGCAGTTCTTC. Full variable domain (rest looked up from reference TRBV28 and TRBJ2-1): DVKVTQSSRYLVKRTGEKVFLECVQDMDHENMFWYRQDPGLGLRLIYFSYDVKMKEKGDIPEGYSVSREKKERFSLILESASTNQTSMYLCAIGGHSRNEQFFGPGTRLTVL.

The rearrangement joins TRBV28 to TRBJ2-7; D not certain. Germline V CDR1 and CDR2: MDHEN, SYDVKM. With 6 bases removed from V and 2 bases from J, the gap between germline ends came to 17 bases. This CDR3 comprises 15 residues. The CDR3 reads CASSPHGGTPYEQYF. CDR3 nucleotide sequence: TGTGCCAGCAGCCCTCACGGCGGCACGCCCTACGAGCAGTACTTC.

The V call is TRBV18, the J call TRBJ2-7; D is perhaps TRBD1 or TRBD2 (6 bases each). Per germline, CDR1 KGHSH and CDR2 LQKENI. The CDR3 is 15 residues long. V lost 2 bases and J 2 bases, leaving 13 bases between the germline ends. The DNA for the CDR3 is TGTGCCAGCTCACCAATTACGGGGGCAGCCTACGAGCAGTACTTC. It specifies CASSPITGAAYEQYF.

The chain combines TRBV5-4 with TRBJ2-6; D remains ambiguous. Trimming removed 4 bases at V and 0 bases at J, with 8 bases between. The CDR3 is made up of 15 amino acids. Germline V lookup: CDR1 SGHNT, CDR2 YYREEE (reference sequence). CDR3 residues: CASSADVSGANVLTF. The CDR3 bases are TGTGCCAGCAGCGCAGACGTCTCTGGGGCCAACGTCCTGACTTTC.

With respect to this clone: This same CDR3 is encoded by further DNA sequences in the sample. The chain combines TRBV5-5 with TRBJ1-1; D gene uncertain. Per the germline V gene, CDR1 is SGHKS and CDR2 is YYEKEE (reference sequence). The CDR3 consists of 13 residues. V lost 4 bases and J lost 0, with 7 bases in between. The DNA of the CDR3 is TGTGCCAGCAGCGGTGGCCTGAACACTGAAGCTTTCTTT. Its translation: CASSGGLNTEAFF.

V usage is TRBV6-6 and J usage is TRBJ1-2; TRBD1 aligns across 9 bases. This CDR3 is 15 amino acids long. Germline lookup yields CDR1 MNHNY and CDR2 SVGAGI (reference sequence). Trimming cost V 5 bases and J 6 bases; bases outside gene matches: 10. CDR3 nucleotide sequence: TGTGCCAGCAGTCGAAAACAGGGGGCGCAAAATGGCTACACCTTC. Translated: CASSRKQGAQNGYTF.

This clone was recorded once. The chain employs TRBV21-1 and TRBJ2-1; the DNA was not compared with TRBD1, the D call given in the table. TRBV21-1 is a known pseudogene. The CDR3 is 15 residues long. For the CDR3, the DNA is TGTGCCACGGTTACCCCGGGGACAGGGGACAATGAGCAGTTCTTC. Translated: CATVTPGTGDNEQFF.

Worth noting for this clone: The sample contains more than one DNA sequence encoding this CDR3. This chain connects TRBV6-1 to TRBJ2-1, with 10 bases matching TRBD2. Germline CDR1 and CDR2: MNHNS and SASEGT. After removal of 1 base from V and 5 bases from J, the junction contained 2 bases not matched to a gene. The CDR3 loop spans 15 amino acids. CDR3 sequence: CASSEGLAGDNEQFF. In nucleotides, the CDR3 is TGTGCCAGCAGTGAAGGACTAGCGGGTGACAATGAGCAGTTCTTC.

V gene TRBV27 combines with J gene TRBJ1-2, with 7 bases matching TRBD1. The V gene end was trimmed by 11 bases and the J gene end by 8 bases; junction bases not matched to a gene: 8. The CDR3 contains 11 residues. Germline V CDR1 and CDR2: MNHEY, SMNVEV (reference sequence). This chain's CDR3 is CARDSNMGYTF. The CDR3 DNA is TGTGCCCGGGACAGTAATATGGGCTACACCTTC.

The rearrangement uses TRBV7-9 and TRBJ2-7; 7 bases agree with TRBD1. This CDR3 region has 14 residues. Trimming took 6 bases from V and 7 from J; bases not matched to a gene: 12. Germline V CDR1 and CDR2: SEHNR, FQNEAQ (reference sequence). The CDR3 protein is CASSSQGDQPEQYF. DNA of the CDR3: TGTGCCAGCAGTTCGCAGGGGGATCAACCTGAGCAGTACTTC.

The rearrangement links TRBV19 to TRBJ2-1; a possible D gene is TRBD1 (5 bases). This CDR3 spans 12 amino acids. Trimming removed 5 bases from V and 9 bases from J, with 11 bases in between. Germline V gene data show CDR1 as LNHDA and CDR2 as SQIVND (reference sequence). The CDR3 sequence: CASSPQGSEQFF. CDR3 nucleotides: TGTGCCAGTAGTCCCCAGGGCAGTGAGCAGTTCTTC. The full variable domain, its missing parts supplied by reference TRBV19 and TRBJ2-1, is DGGITQSPKYLFRKEGQNVTLSCEQNLNHDAMYWYRQDPGQGLRLIYYSQIVNDFQKGDIAEGYSVSREKKESFPLTVTSAQKNPTAFYLCASSPQGSEQFFGPGTRLTVL.

V usage is TRBV6-1 and J usage is TRBJ2-5; no clear D gene. V was pared by 0 bases and J by 5 bases, with 7 bases between. CDR3 size: 13 residues. The germline V gene has CDR1 MNHNS and CDR2 SASEGT. CDR3 sequence reads: CASSEAQGETQYF. The CDR3 coding sequence is TGTGCCAGCAGTGAAGCGCAAGGGGAGACCCAGTACTTC.

The V and J genes are TRBV2 and TRBJ2-5, with D possibly TRBD1 on 6 matching bases. Trimming took off 2 bases at V and 1 base at J, with 8 bases between the two ends. The germline gives CDR1 SNHLY, CDR2 FYNNEI. CDR3 size: 14 residues. For the CDR3, the DNA is TGTGCCAGCAGTGAAAACAGGGCCCAAGAGACCCAGTACTTC. It is translated as CASSENRAQETQYF. The variable domain in full, with the rest retrieved from reference TRBV2 and TRBJ2-5, is EPEVTQTPSHQVTQMGQEVILRCVPISNHLYFYWYRQILGQKVEFLVSFYNNEISEKSEIFDDQFSVERPDGSNFTLKIRSTKLEDSAMYFCASSENRAQETQYFGPGTRLLVL.

V and J are TRBV7-6 and TRBJ2-2; D uncertain. This CDR3 contains 16 residues. Trimming removed 0 bases from V and 3 bases from J, with 11 bases in between. The germline V gene encodes CDR1 SGHVS and CDR2 FNYEAQ. The CDR3: CASSLAAAAHTGELFF. The DNA for the CDR3 is TGTGCCAGCAGCTTAGCGGCGGCAGCCCACACCGGGGAGCTGTTTTTT.

This clone has only a few counts. V is TRBV5-6 and J is TRBJ2-2; D might be TRBD2 (6 bases). Germline lookup yields CDR1 SGHDT and CDR2 YYEEEE. The CDR3 is made up of 16 amino acids. Deletions cut 2 bases from V and 7 bases from J, with 18 bases between. CDR3 sequence (DNA): TGTGCCAGCAGCTTCCAACTCCGGGGGATGGACGGGGAGCTGTTTTTT. Translation gives CASSFQLRGMDGELFF.

This rearrangement joins TRBV29-1 to TRBJ2-3; 14 bases line up with TRBD2. The germline CDR1 and CDR2 sequences are SQVTM and ANQGSEA. The CDR3 has 18 residues. Trimming at V came to 3 bases and at J to 0 bases, leaving 8 bases not matched to a gene. The CDR3, as DNA: TGCAGCGTTGAGGGGACTAGCGGGAGTAAATCTAGCACAGATACGCAGTATTTT. Encoded protein: CSVEGTSGSKSSTDTQYF.

This sequence joins TRBV6-1 and TRBJ2-1, with 9 bases aligning to TRBD1. Germline trimming cut 2 bases from V and 4 bases from J; bases unmatched to any gene: 12. CDR1 is MNHNS and CDR2 is SASEGT in the germline V gene. The CDR3 extends over 18 amino acids. The CDR3 loop is CASSEFLQGASRYNEQFF. The CDR3 nucleotides are TGTGCCAGCAGTGAATTCCTACAGGGGGCTTCTCGGTACAATGAGCAGTTCTTC.

With respect to this clone: The junction differs from germline at one of its ends, possibly a read error. This rearrangement joins TRBV28 to TRBJ1-5; D remains ambiguous. This CDR3 is 13 amino acids long. Germline CDR1 MDHEN, CDR2 SYDVKM. CDR3 nucleotides: TGCCTCACCGCCACGGTTAGTTGGCAGCCCCAGCATTTT. Translated: CLTATVSWQPQHF.

This clone was counted once. This chain joins TRBV5-6 and TRBJ2-2, with D unclear. Germline CDR1 is SGHDT and CDR2 is YYEEEE. The CDR3 runs to 13 residues. Trimming cost V 0 bases and J 6 bases, with 6 bases left between them. The CDR3 bases are TGTGCCAGCAGCTTGGGGGGATCCGGGGAGCTGTTTTTT. Its protein product is CASSLGGSGELFF.

The chain carries TRBV2 and TRBJ1-1, with TRBD1 as a possible D gene (6 bases). Germline lookup yields CDR1 SNHLY and CDR2 FYNNEI. The CDR3 contains 13 residues. V was cut by 7 bases and J by 5 bases, with 14 bases left in between. For the CDR3, the DNA is TGTGCCAGCACTAGGGGGTTCGGGACTGAAGCTTTCTTT. Translating gives CASTRGFGTEAFF.

The chain combines TRBV6-1 with TRBJ2-5; 9 bases align to TRBD2. J gave up 4 bases and V 10 bases, and 10 bases lay outside the gene matches. CDR1 and CDR2 (germline): MNHNS, SASEGT. The CDR3 sequence is 14 residues long. CDR3: CATSGSGSVETQYF. DNA of the CDR3: TGTGCCACCTCTGGTAGCGGGAGTGTAGAGACCCAGTACTTC.